The 7 T cell receptor beta chains given below trace back to one sample, sequenced in a study of blood T cell repertoires in COVID-19. Sequenced by immunoSEQ multiplex PCR; TCRdb stores in-frame clones only, minus some. The sample lists around 100,000 clones, around 85% occurring once. The sequencing input was peripheral blood. The receptor set was obtained from a human donor in a cohort sampled during active COVID-19.

V usage is TRBV28 and J usage is TRBJ2-7; D might be TRBD2 (6 bases). Deletions cut 3 bases from V and 2 bases from J, with 14 bases between. The CDR3 has 15 residues. Germline CDR1 reads MDHEN; CDR2 reads SYDVKM. The CDR3 DNA reads as TGTGCCAGCAGTTTGGGGGGTTTGCCCACCTACGAGCAGTACTTC. It is translated as CASSLGGLPTYEQYF.

CDR3 amino acids: CATHSDNRAYEQYF. The CDR3 DNA sequence: TGTGCCACCCACTCGGACAACCGAGCCTACGAGCAGTACTTC. The rearrangement uses TRBV18 and TRBJ2-7; TRBD1 might be the D (5 bases). V was cut by 10 bases and J by 2 bases, with 18 bases left in between. CDR1 is KGHSH, CDR2 LQKENI, per germline. The CDR3 length is 14 residues.

This clone appeared a single time. The V call is TRBV6-2 or TRBV6-3, the J call TRBJ1-2, with 8 bases lining up with TRBD1. In germline, CDR1 is MNHEY, CDR2 SVGEGT. The CDR3 has 12 amino acids. Trimming at V came to 5 bases and at J to 8 bases, leaving 4 bases not matched to a gene. The CDR3 DNA is TGTGCCAGCAGTCGACAGGGGAGAGGCTACACCTTC. It yields the protein CASSRQGRGYTF.

The chain recombines TRBV6-5 with TRBJ1-5, with TRBD1 matching 7 bases. The germline CDR1 and CDR2 sequences are MNHEY and SVGAGI. There are 14 residues in the CDR3. The V gene end was trimmed by 5 bases and the J gene end by 4 bases; junction bases not matched to a gene: 5. The CDR3 DNA sequence: TGTGCCAGCAGTCAACGACAGGGAAATCAGCCCCAGCATTTT. Its translation: CASSQRQGNQPQHF.

This chain links TRBV18 with TRBJ1-1; possible D gene TRBD1, 6 bases. The CDR3 runs to 14 residues. Trimming took 6 bases from V and 0 from J, leaving 11 bases between them. Germline V gene sequence: CDR1 KGHSH, CDR2 LQKENI. CDR3 coding DNA: TGTGCCAGCTCGGGGGCTCCCATGAACACTGAAGCTTTCTTT. It is translated as CASSGAPMNTEAFF.

The J gene is TRBJ2-5, the V gene TRBV5-1, with 8 bases matching TRBD2. The CDR3 length is 14 residues. Germline CDR1 reads SGHRS; CDR2 reads YFSETQ. Germline trimming cut 6 bases from V and 5 bases from J; bases unmatched to any gene: 9. The CDR3 region has the DNA TGCGCCAGCACTGGGACGGGGGGGGCCGAGACCCAGTACTTC. This sequence encodes CASTGTGGAETQYF.

V and J are TRBV27 and TRBJ1-5; 8 bases are shared with TRBD1. The CDR3 has 15 amino acids. CDR1 MNHEY and CDR2 SMNVEV come from the germline V gene (reference sequence). V was clipped by 8 bases and J by 3 bases; unmatched bases: 9. The CDR3 loop is CASARTGKANQPQHF. The CDR3, as DNA: TGTGCCAGCGCTCGGACAGGGAAGGCCAATCAGCCCCAGCATTTT.